These 16 T cell receptor beta chains were sequenced from one sample in a study of shared clonotypes between healthy human individuals. TCRdb's copy holds only in-frame clones and misses some; the assay was immunoSEQ multiplex PCR. The repertoire consists of about 1,500,000 clones, with roughly 95% occurring once and the leading ten covering about 1%. Sequencing input: naive CD4+ T cells sorted from blood. The sample's subset: CD45RA+ positively selected. These TCRs come from a man younger than 45 in good health.

This chain connects TRBV18 to TRBJ2-7; D call uncertain. Germline CDR1 KGHSH, CDR2 LQKENI. V lost 2 bases, J lost 5 bases, and 10 bases lay in between. The CDR3 covers 13 residues. CDR3 amino acids: CASSPNLQDEQYF. The CDR3 nucleotides read TGTGCCAGCTCACCAAATCTTCAGGACGAGCAGTACTTC.

This chain links TRBV4-3 with TRBJ2-1, with D hard to call. Germline V gene data show CDR1 as LGHNA and CDR2 as YSLEER. The V end was cut by 1 base, the J end by 4 bases, with 14 bases between. The CDR3 has 16 amino acids. The DNA for the CDR3 is TGCGCCAGCAGCCAAGGCAGGCTAGTTAGGTACAATGAGCAGTTCTTC. Protein sequence: CASSQGRLVRYNEQFF.

This sequence joins TRBV7-3 and TRBJ1-4, with D possibly TRBD1 on 6 matching bases. This CDR3 region has 11 residues. V was pared by 2 bases and J by 13 bases, with 8 bases between. In germline, CDR1 is SGHTA, CDR2 FQGTGA. The CDR3 is CASSLLGGLFF. DNA of the CDR3: TGTGCCAGCAGCTTACTAGGGGGACTGTTTTTT.

The chain recombines TRBV19 with TRBJ2-3; D uncertain. This CDR3 spans 12 amino acids. V gave up 3 bases and J gave up 6 bases, with 7 bases separating them. Germline CDR1 LNHDA, CDR2 SQIVND (reference sequence). Here the CDR3 reads CASSMDHDTQYF. The CDR3 nucleotides are TGTGCCAGTAGTATGGATCACGATACGCAGTATTTT.

This chain joins TRBV14 and TRBJ1-2, with no clear D. This CDR3 comprises 13 residues. Germline values: CDR1 SGHDN, CDR2 FVKESK. Trimming took 1 base from V and 4 from J, leaving 7 bases between them. CDR3 residues: CASSQVTAYGYTF. Here the CDR3 DNA reads TGTGCCAGCAGCCAAGTCACCGCCTATGGCTACACCTTC.

This clone occurred once. V is TRBV7-9 and J is TRBJ2-5; D not certain. The ends were cut back, 2 bases at V and 3 bases at J, with 10 bases in the middle. The CDR3 covers 14 residues. Germline values: CDR1 SEHNR, CDR2 FQNEAQ (reference sequence). This CDR3 reads CASSLLAGKETQYF. DNA of the CDR3: TGTGCCAGCAGCTTATTAGCCGGAAAAGAGACCCAGTACTTC. The full variable domain, in which reference TRBV7-9 and TRBJ2-5 provide the parts outside the CDR3, is DTGVSQNPRHKITKRGQNVTFRCDPISEHNRLYWYRQTLGQGPEFLTYFQNEAQLEKSRLLSDRFSAERPKGSFSTLEIQRTEQGDSAMYLCASSLLAGKETQYFGPGTRLLVL.

The V gene is TRBV18, the J gene TRBJ2-7, with 10 bases that match TRBD2. Germline V CDR1 and CDR2: KGHSH, LQKENI. This CDR3 has 16 amino acids. V was pared by 2 bases and J by 7 bases, with 11 bases of the junction left unmatched. CDR3 protein: CASSPVEAGGPREQYF. CDR3 in DNA: TGTGCCAGCTCACCAGTCGAAGCGGGAGGGCCGCGGGAGCAGTACTTC. Complete variable domain (other parts from reference TRBV18 and TRBJ2-7): NAGVMQNPRHLVRRRGQEARLRCSPMKGHSHVYWYRQLPEEGLKFMVYLQKENIIDESGMPKERFSAEFPKEGPSILRIQQVVRGDSAAYFCASSPVEAGGPREQYFGPGTRLTVT.

This chain uses TRBV7-6 with TRBJ2-3; 9 bases line up with TRBD1. CDR1 SGHVS and CDR2 FNYEAQ come from the germline V gene. V dropped 1 base and J dropped 4; count of bases not matched to a gene: 6. The CDR3 contains 16 residues. The CDR3 nucleotides read TGTGCCAGCAGCTTAGTGGTGACAGGGGGGGCAGATACGCAGTATTTT. This translates into CASSLVVTGGADTQYF.

The rearrangement links TRBV18 to TRBJ1-5; perhaps TRBD1 as D (6 bases). The CDR3 contains 18 residues. V lost 2 bases, J lost 0 bases, and 17 bases lay in between. CDR1 is KGHSH and CDR2 is LQKENI in the germline V gene. CDR3 protein: CASSPDRLGSASNQPQHF. The CDR3 region has the DNA TGTGCCAGCTCACCAGACAGGTTGGGCTCAGCTAGCAATCAGCCCCAGCATTTT. Based on the CDR3 plus reference TRBV18 and TRBJ1-5, the full variable domain is NAGVMQNPRHLVRRRGQEARLRCSPMKGHSHVYWYRQLPEEGLKFMVYLQKENIIDESGMPKERFSAEFPKEGPSILRIQQVVRGDSAAYFCASSPDRLGSASNQPQHFGDGTRLSIL.

With respect to this clone: This sample includes further DNA sequences coding for the same CDR3. The chain couples TRBV10-3 to TRBJ2-2, with D possibly being TRBD2 (5 bases). This CDR3 is 13 amino acids long. V was clipped by 3 bases and J by 5 bases, with 7 bases between them. In germline, CDR1 is ENHRY, CDR2 SYGVKD. CDR3 DNA: TGTGCCATCAGTGAAGGCGGGACCGGGGAGCTGTTTTTT. Translation: CAISEGGTGELFF.

This rearrangement joins TRBV11-2 to TRBJ2-3; D uncertain. From germline, CDR1 is SGHAT and CDR2 FQNNGV. CDR3 length: 16 residues. With 5 bases removed from V and 1 base from J, the gap between germline ends came to 16 bases. The CDR3 DNA reads TGTGCCAGCAGCCCCCAATCGGCAAGGGGCACAGATACGCAGTATTTT. This gives the protein CASSPQSARGTDTQYF.

This rearrangement joins TRBV7-6 to TRBJ2-7, with 9 bases matching TRBD1. Germline V gives CDR1 SGHVS, CDR2 FNYEAQ. The CDR3 runs to 15 residues. Trimming at V came to 0 bases and at J to 6 bases, leaving 6 bases not matched to a gene. The DNA of the CDR3 is TGTGCCAGCAGCTTAGCCGGTACAGGGGGCGTCGAGCAGTACTTC. Translated: CASSLAGTGGVEQYF.

The V and J genes are TRBV9 and TRBJ1-3; TRBD1 might be the D (6 bases). The V end was cut by 3 bases, the J end by 1 base, with 11 bases between. The CDR3 runs to 15 residues. Germline values: CDR1 SGDLS, CDR2 YYNGEE. For the CDR3, the DNA is TGTGCCAGCAGCGAGGGACAACTTTCTGGAAACACCATATATTTT. Protein product: CASSEGQLSGNTIYF. The full variable domain, completed using reference TRBV9 and TRBJ1-3, is DSGVTQTPKHLITATGQRVTLRCSPRSGDLSVYWYQQSLDQGLQFLIQYYNGEERAKGNILERFSAQQFPDLHSELNLSSLELGDSALYFCASSEGQLSGNTIYFGEGSWLTVV.

The J gene is TRBJ2-7, the V gene TRBV19; no reliable D call. The V gene lost 2 bases and the J gene lost 5 bases, with 4 bases spanning the gap. Germline V gene lookup returns CDR1 LNHDA and CDR2 SQIVND (reference sequence). The CDR3 runs to 11 residues. CDR3 in amino acids: CASSISDEQYF. The CDR3 coding sequence is TGTGCCAGTAGTATAAGCGACGAGCAGTACTTC.

This chain joins TRBV7-9 and TRBJ1-3, with D hard to call. The CDR3 is 16 residues long. The V end was cut by 2 bases, the J end by 4 bases, with 15 bases between. Looked up from germline, CDR1 is SEHNR and CDR2 is FQNEAQ (reference sequence). The CDR3 reads CASSLRAAPSGNTIYF. Here the CDR3 DNA reads TGTGCCAGCAGCTTAAGGGCGGCTCCGTCCGGAAACACCATATATTTT.

The chain combines TRBV2 with TRBJ2-7; D might be TRBD1 or TRBD2, each matching 6 bases. The CDR3 has 13 residues. Germline V CDR1 and CDR2: SNHLY, FYNNEI. V lost 6 bases and J 5 bases, leaving 14 bases between the germline ends. CDR3 nucleotides: TGTGCCAGCAGCAGGGGCGGGATTGACGAGCAGTACTTC. As protein: CASSRGGIDEQYF. The entire variable domain, with the rest obtained from reference TRBV2 and TRBJ2-7, is as follows: EPEVTQTPSHQVTQMGQEVILRCVPISNHLYFYWYRQILGQKVEFLVSFYNNEISEKSEIFDDQFSVERPDGSNFTLKIRSTKLEDSAMYFCASSRGGIDEQYFGPGTRLTVT.